The 9 T cell receptor beta chains given below trace back to one sample, sequenced in a study of OX40 agonist ivuxolimab in advanced cancers. Clones were sequenced by immunoSEQ multiplex PCR, and TCRdb holds only the in-frame ones, with some missing. The sample has tens of thousands of clones, 85% seen once. The input for sequencing was CD4+ or CD8+ T cells sorted from blood, taken in a trial of the OX40 agonist ivuxolimab. Receptors originate from an adult with an advanced solid tumor such as melanoma, head and neck, liver or kidney cancer.

The chain employs TRBV10-3 and TRBJ1-1, with D tentatively TRBD1 (6 bases). The CDR3 has 13 residues. Germline V lookup: CDR1 ENHRY, CDR2 SYGVKD. The V and J ends lost 10 bases and 0 bases respectively, with 12 bases between them. CDR3 in amino acids: CASQQGLNTEAFF. The CDR3 DNA sequence: TGTGCCAGCCAACAGGGATTGAACACTGAAGCTTTCTTT.

This chain connects TRBV7-2 to TRBJ1-1, with 8 bases lining up with TRBD1. The CDR3 covers 13 residues. The J segment lost 5 bases and the V segment lost 5 bases, leaving 4 bases of the junction unmatched. The germline CDR1 and CDR2 sequences are SGHTA and FQGNSA. The CDR3 loop reads CASSLGTGTEAFF. The CDR3 bases are TGTGCCAGCAGCCTAGGGACAGGAACTGAAGCTTTCTTT.

V is TRBV30 and J is TRBJ2-1; D may be TRBD1 (6 bases). V dropped 1 base and J dropped 12 bases, with 22 bases sitting between them. Per germline, CDR1 GTSNPN and CDR2 SVGIG (reference sequence). The CDR3 extends over 15 amino acids. This chain's CDR3 is CAWSAGQLYSIWQFF. DNA of the CDR3: TGTGCCTGGAGTGCCGGACAGCTCTACTCAATTTGGCAGTTCTTC.

This sequence joins TRBV5-4 and TRBJ1-2; D unresolved. Germline V gives CDR1 SGHNT, CDR2 YYREEE (reference sequence). V was pared by 2 bases and J by 6 bases, with 17 bases between. The CDR3 runs 15 residues. The CDR3 DNA sequence: TGTGCCAGCAGCTTAAACCAGGCCGCAGGCCATGGCTACACCTTC. This translates into CASSLNQAAGHGYTF.

This clone was picked up a small number of times. The V and J genes are TRBV6-5 and TRBJ1-1; possibly TRBD1 for D (5 bases). The germline V gene encodes CDR1 MNHEY and CDR2 SVGAGI. The CDR3 has 11 residues. V was pared by 7 bases and J by 8 bases, with 11 bases between. The CDR3 is CASTLGGEAFF. For the CDR3, the DNA is TGTGCCAGCACCCTTGGGGGGGAAGCTTTCTTT.

The chain uses TRBV5-1 and TRBJ2-3; 7 nucleotides line up with TRBD1. Germline lookup yields CDR1 SGHRS and CDR2 YFSETQ. J gave up 2 bases and V 3 bases, and 9 bases lay outside the gene matches. The CDR3 is 16 amino acids. This CDR3 reads CASSSENRGYTDTQYF. In nucleotides, the CDR3 is TGCGCCAGCAGCTCGGAAAACAGGGGCTACACAGATACGCAGTATTTT. Looking up the rest from reference TRBV5-1 and TRBJ2-3 gives the full variable domain: KAGVTQTPRYLIKTRGQQVTLSCSPISGHRSVSWYQQTPGQGLQFLFEYFSETQRNKGNFPGRFSGRQFSNSRSEMNVSTLELGDSALYLCASSSENRGYTDTQYFGPGTRLTVL.

The chain couples TRBV6-6 to TRBJ2-2; TRBD2 agrees at 8 bases. CDR1 is MNHNY, CDR2 SVGAGI, per germline (reference sequence). This CDR3 is 16 amino acids long. After removal of 6 bases from V and 4 bases from J, the junction contained 10 bases not matched to a gene. The CDR3 protein is CASSPRGGAGTGELFF. As DNA, the CDR3 is TGTGCCAGCAGCCCTCGGGGGGGGGCCGGCACCGGGGAGCTGTTTTTT.

The sample holds one count of this clone. This rearrangement joins TRBV27 to TRBJ1-1, with 8 bases identical to TRBD1. This CDR3 is built from 14 residues. Germline CDR1 reads MNHEY; CDR2 reads SMNVEV (reference sequence). The J segment lost 4 bases and the V segment lost 6 bases, leaving 7 bases of the junction unmatched. This chain's CDR3 is CASSTQGAFTEAFF. The CDR3 DNA reads as TGTGCCAGCAGCACTCAGGGGGCCTTCACTGAAGCTTTCTTT.

Notes on this clone: This CDR3 is also generated by other DNA sequences in the sample. This chain uses TRBV7-2 with TRBJ1-2; 7 nucleotides agree with TRBD1. Germline V CDR1 and CDR2: SGHTA, FQGNSA. With 6 bases clipped from V and 3 bases from J, the junction kept 7 bases outside the gene matches. The CDR3 covers 14 residues. The DNA for the CDR3 is TGTGCCAGCAGGGACAGGACAGGCGACTATGGCTACACCTTC. Translated, it gives CASRDRTGDYGYTF. The whole variable domain, filled in from reference TRBV7-2 and TRBJ1-2, reads GAGVSQSPSNKVTEKGKDVELRCDPISGHTALYWYRQSLGQGLEFLIYFQGNSAPDKSGLPSDRFSAERTGGSVSTLTIQRTQQEDSAVYLCASRDRTGDYGYTFGSGTRLTVV.